The rows below give T cell receptor beta chains drawn from one sample of a study of T-cell reconstitution after alpha-beta-depleted transplantation in children. Each CDR3 protein is one row after TCRdb ran MiXCR on the PCR reads. This table holds some 200,000 distinct CDR3 sequences, about 6.3% found once. Source: PBMCs from the stem cell graft donor, taken from the stem cell graft. The receptors originated from a human donor who donated a stem cell graft to a child with Wiskott-Aldrich syndrome. Both conserved end residues are part of each CDR3.

>TRBJ2-3|TRBV28
CASSLGTHSTDTQYF
>TRBJ1-2|TRBV6-1
CASSPSRATAGYTF
>TRBJ1-6|TRBV7-9
CASSLTGGESPLHF
>TRBJ1-4|TRBV7-9
CASSVRTVLNEKLFF
>TRBJ1-6|TRBV11-2
CASSLARTNNSPLHF
>TRBJ2-5|TRBV20-1
CSARVGGNRGETQYF
>TRBJ1-1|TRBV7-9
CASSTPGNTEAFF
>TRBJ1-5|TRBV6-1
CASKTEDSPSNQPQHF
>TRBJ1-5|TRBV12-3/TRBV12-4
CASSFGTGGQPQHF
>TRBJ1-3|TRBV10-3
CAISRIQASLPSGNTIYF
>TRBJ2-1|TRBV5-1
CASSTAGTINNEQFF
>TRBJ2-1|TRBV7-7
CASSLALGLAGINEQFF
>TRBJ1-1|TRBV2
CASRSWEKNTEAFF
>TRBJ2-2|TRBV12-3/TRBV12-4
CASSPPAGELFF
>TRBJ1-2|TRBV29-1
CSAGQGRVGGYTF
>TRBJ2-3|TRBV30
CAWRPGTDTQYF
>TRBJ2-6|TRBV5-1
CASSLARGGANVLTF
>TRBJ2-7|TRBV18
CASSPSGITPYEQYF
>TRBJ2-1|TRBV5-5
CASSFRLQEYGEQFF
>TRBJ2-1|TRBV29-1
CSVIYRGDINEQFF
>TRBJ2-7|TRBV6-5
CASSYSVAGVYEQYF
>TRBJ1-5|TRBV19
CASSIGSQPQHF
>TRBJ2-5|TRBV18
CASSPRGDQETQYF
>TRBJ2-7|TRBV12-3/TRBV12-4
CASSLTGNYEQYF
>TRBJ2-5|TRBV19
CASSINSRETQYF
>TRBJ1-6|TRBV7-8
CASSGQGGSNSPLHF
>TRBJ1-1|TRBV29-1
CSAGQGMNTEAFF
>TRBJ2-2|TRBV6-1
CASSWTGPDTGELFF
>TRBJ2-1|TRBV2
CASSGGLLTSSPEFF
>TRBJ2-7|TRBV28
CASTPSGTGTDVIEQYF
>TRBJ2-2|TRBV6-1
CASSEDLRQFANTGELFF
>TRBJ1-1|TRBV5-1
CASSRDANTEAFF
>TRBJ1-2|TRBV11-2
CASSSSGNYGYTF
>TRBJ1-3|TRBV20-1
CSARRTGTGNTIYF
>TRBJ1-2|TRBV5-1
CASSPQGSGSGYTF
>TRBJ2-1|TRBV5-6
CASSLSDRVYNEQFF
>TRBJ2-7|TRBV29-1
CSAGDRSSYEQYF
>TRBJ1-2|TRBV10-2
CASSDGDAVRGYTF
>TRBJ2-2|TRBV6-5
CASSYSMTNTGELFF
>TRBJ1-5|TRBV5-1
CASSLGDAEPMPQHF
>TRBJ2-1|TRBV7-6
CASSVRWGGSYNEQFF
>TRBJ1-2|TRBV27
CASAGYRDGTNYGYTF
>TRBJ2-1|TRBV14
CASSQLAFPFSSYNEQFF
>TRBJ2-5|TRBV12-3/TRBV12-4
CASTRRGGEETQYF
>TRBJ2-7|TRBV12-3/TRBV12-4
CASSQDRVYEQYF
>TRBJ1-1|TRBV10-3
CAISQTGGLNTEAFF
>TRBJ2-2|TRBV12-3/TRBV12-4
CASSLIAGGAGELFF
>TRBJ1-5|TRBV12-3/TRBV12-4
CASSLGLDQPQHF
>TRBJ1-2|TRBV12-3/TRBV12-4
CASSFAVGYTF
>TRBJ2-1|TRBV9
CASSVSYNEQFF
>TRBJ1-1|TRBV5-6
CASSSLHTEAFF
>TRBJ2-7|TRBV20-1
CSAYDRTYEQYF
>TRBJ2-1|TRBV5-1
CASSLYSAGGHNEQFF